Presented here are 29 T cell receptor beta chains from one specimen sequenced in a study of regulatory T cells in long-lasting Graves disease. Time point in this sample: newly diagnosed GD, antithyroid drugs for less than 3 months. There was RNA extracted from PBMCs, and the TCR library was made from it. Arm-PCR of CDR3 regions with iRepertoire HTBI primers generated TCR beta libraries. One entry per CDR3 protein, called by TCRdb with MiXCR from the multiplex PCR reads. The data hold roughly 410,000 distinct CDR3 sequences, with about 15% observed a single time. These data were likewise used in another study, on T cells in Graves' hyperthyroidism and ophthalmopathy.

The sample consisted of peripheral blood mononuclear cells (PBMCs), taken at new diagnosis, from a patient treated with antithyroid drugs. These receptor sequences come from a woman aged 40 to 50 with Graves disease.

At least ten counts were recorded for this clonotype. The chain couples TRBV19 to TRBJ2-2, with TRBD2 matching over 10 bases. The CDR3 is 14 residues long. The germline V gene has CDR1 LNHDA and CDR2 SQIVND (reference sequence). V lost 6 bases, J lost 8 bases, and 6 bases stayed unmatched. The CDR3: CASSRTSGSGELFF. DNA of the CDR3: TGTGCCAGTAGCAGGACTAGCGGATCTGGGGAGCTGTTTTTT.

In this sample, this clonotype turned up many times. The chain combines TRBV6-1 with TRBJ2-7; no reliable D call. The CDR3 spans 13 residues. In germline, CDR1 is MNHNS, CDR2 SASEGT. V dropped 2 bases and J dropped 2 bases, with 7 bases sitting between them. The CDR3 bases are TGTGCCAGCAGTGAAACTGGGCCCTACGAGCAGTACTTC. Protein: CASSETGPYEQYF.

The CDR3 here is CASRESSGPHNEQFF. The CDR3 DNA sequence: TGCGCCAGCAGGGAGAGTAGCGGGCCTCACAATGAGCAGTTCTTC. This chain connects TRBV5-1 to TRBJ2-1; 7 positions agree with TRBD2. The junction had 10 bases not matched to a gene; V was cut back by 5 bases and J by 5 bases. The CDR3 totals 15 residues. The V gene's germline CDR1 is SGHRS and CDR2 YFSETQ.

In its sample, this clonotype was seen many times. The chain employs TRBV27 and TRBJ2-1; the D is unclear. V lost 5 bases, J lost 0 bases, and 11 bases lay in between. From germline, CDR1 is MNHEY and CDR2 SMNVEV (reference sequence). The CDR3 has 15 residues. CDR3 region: CASSQSLGSYNEQFF. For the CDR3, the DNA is TGTGCCAGCAGTCAAAGCCTAGGCTCCTACAATGAGCAGTTCTTC.

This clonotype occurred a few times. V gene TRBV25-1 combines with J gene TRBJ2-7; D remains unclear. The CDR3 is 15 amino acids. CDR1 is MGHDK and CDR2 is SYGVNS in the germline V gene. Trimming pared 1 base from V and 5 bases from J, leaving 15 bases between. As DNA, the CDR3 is TGTGCCAGCAGTGAATGGGATTTTACAAAAAACGAGCAGTACTTC. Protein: CASSEWDFTKNEQYF.

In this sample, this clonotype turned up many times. In DNA, the CDR3 is TGCAGTGCTAGAAATTTAGACAATGAGCAGTTCTTC. This gives the protein CSARNLDNEQFF. The chain is built from TRBV20-1 and TRBJ2-1, with D unclear. The CDR3 is 12 residues long. Trimming shortened V by 2 bases and J by 5 bases, and 7 bases separated the two germline ends. The germline V gene encodes CDR1 DFQATT and CDR2 SNEGSKA (reference sequence).

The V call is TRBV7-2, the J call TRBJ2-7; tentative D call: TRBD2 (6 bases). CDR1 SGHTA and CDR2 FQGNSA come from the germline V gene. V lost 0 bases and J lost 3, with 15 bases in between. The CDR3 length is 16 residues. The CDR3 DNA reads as TGTGCCAGCAGCTTAGCCGGGACTGGCGGTTACTACGAGCAGTACTTC. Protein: CASSLAGTGGYYEQYF.

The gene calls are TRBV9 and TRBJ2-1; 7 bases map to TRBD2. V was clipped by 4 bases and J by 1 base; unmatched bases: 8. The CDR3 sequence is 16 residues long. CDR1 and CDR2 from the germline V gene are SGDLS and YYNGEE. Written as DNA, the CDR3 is TGTGCCAGCAGCCCACCAGCGGGAAAGTCCTACAATGAGCAGTTCTTC. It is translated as CASSPPAGKSYNEQFF.

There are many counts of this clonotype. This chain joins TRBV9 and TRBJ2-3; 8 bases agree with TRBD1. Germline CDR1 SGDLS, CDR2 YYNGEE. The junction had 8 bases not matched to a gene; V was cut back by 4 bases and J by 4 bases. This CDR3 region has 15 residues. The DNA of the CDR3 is TGTGCCAGCAGCATCGGACAGGGACAGGCAGATACGCAGTATTTT. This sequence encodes CASSIGQGQADTQYF.

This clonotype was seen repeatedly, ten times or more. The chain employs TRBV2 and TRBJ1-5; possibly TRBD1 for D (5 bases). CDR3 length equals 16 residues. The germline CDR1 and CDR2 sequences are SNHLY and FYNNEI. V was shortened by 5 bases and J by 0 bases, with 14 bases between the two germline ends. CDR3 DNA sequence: TGTGCCAGCAGTCAAACCGACAGCTATAGCAATCAGCCCCAGCATTTT. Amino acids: CASSQTDSYSNQPQHF.

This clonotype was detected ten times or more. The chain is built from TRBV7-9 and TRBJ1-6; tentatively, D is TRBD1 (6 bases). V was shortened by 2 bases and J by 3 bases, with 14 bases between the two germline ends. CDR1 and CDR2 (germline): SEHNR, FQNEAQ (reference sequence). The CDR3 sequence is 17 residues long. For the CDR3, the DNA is TGTGCCAGCAGCTTATCTTCCGGGACACTCTATAATTCACCCCTCCACTTT. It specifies CASSLSSGTLYNSPLHF.

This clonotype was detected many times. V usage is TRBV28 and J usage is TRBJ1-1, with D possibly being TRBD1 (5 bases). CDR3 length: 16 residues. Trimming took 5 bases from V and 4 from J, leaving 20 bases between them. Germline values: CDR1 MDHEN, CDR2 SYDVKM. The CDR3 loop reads CASSPLGGSGGTEAFF. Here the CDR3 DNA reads TGTGCCAGCAGTCCCCTCGGGGGGAGCGGCGGCACTGAAGCTTTCTTT.

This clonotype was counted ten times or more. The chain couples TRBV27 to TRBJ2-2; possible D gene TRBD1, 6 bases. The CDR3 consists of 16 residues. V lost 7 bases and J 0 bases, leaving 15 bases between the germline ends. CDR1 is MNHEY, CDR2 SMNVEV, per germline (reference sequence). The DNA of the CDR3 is TGTGCCAGCACTCCTACCCGGACAGCGAACACCGGGGAGCTGTTTTTT. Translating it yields CASTPTRTANTGELFF.

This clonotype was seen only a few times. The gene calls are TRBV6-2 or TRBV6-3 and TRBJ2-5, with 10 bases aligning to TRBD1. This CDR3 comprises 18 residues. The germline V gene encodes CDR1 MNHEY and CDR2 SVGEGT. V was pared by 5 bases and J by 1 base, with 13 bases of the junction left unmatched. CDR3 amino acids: CASSESRGQGTSQETQYF. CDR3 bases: TGTGCCAGCAGTGAATCGCGGGGACAGGGGACCTCCCAAGAGACCCAGTACTTC.

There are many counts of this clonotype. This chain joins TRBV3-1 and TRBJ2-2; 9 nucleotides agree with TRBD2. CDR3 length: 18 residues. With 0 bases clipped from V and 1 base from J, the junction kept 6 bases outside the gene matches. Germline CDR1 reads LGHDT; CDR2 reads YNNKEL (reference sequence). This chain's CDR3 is CASSQDGGAGGNTGELFF. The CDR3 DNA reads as TGTGCCAGCAGCCAAGACGGAGGAGCGGGAGGGAACACCGGGGAGCTGTTTTTT.

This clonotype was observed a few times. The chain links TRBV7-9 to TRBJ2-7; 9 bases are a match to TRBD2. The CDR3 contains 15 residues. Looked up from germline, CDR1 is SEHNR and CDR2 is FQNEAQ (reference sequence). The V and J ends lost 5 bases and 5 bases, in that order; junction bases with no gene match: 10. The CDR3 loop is CASSLGTSSSNEQYF. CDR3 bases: TGTGCCAGCAGCCTCGGGACTAGCTCATCGAACGAGCAGTACTTC.

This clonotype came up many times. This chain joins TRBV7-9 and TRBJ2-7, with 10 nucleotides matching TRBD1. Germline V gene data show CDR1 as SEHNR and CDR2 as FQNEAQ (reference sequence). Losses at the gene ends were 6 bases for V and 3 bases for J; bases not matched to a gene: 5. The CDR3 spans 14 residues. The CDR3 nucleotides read TGTGCCAGCAGACAGGGGACAGGGGACTACGAGCAGTACTTC. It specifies CASRQGTGDYEQYF.

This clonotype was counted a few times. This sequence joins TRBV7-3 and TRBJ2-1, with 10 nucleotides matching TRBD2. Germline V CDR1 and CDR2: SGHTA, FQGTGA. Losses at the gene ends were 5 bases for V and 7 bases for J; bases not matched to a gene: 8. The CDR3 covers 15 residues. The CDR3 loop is CASSPGTSAVNEQFF. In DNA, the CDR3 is TGTGCCAGCAGCCCCGGGACTAGCGCCGTAAATGAGCAGTTCTTC.

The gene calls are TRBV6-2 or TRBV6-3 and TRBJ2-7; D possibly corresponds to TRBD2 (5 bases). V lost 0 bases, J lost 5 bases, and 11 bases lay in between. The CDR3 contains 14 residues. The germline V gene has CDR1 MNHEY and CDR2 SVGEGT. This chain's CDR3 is CASSYSRRGHEQYF. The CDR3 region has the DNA TGTGCCAGCAGTTACTCGCGGAGAGGGCACGAGCAGTACTTC.

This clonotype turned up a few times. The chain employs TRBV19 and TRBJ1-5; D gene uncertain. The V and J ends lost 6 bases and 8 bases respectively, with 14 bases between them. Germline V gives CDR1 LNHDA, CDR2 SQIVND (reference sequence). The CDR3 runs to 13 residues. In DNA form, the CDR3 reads TGTGCCAGTAGCACCAGTGGTAGGGAGCCCCAGCATTTT. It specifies CASSTSGREPQHF.

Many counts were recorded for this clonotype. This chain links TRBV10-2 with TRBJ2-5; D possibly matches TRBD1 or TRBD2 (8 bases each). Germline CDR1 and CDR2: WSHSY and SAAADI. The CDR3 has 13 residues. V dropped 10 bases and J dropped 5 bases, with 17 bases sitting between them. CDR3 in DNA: TGCGCCACCGGACAGGGACTAGTGGAGACCCAGTACTTC. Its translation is CATGQGLVETQYF.

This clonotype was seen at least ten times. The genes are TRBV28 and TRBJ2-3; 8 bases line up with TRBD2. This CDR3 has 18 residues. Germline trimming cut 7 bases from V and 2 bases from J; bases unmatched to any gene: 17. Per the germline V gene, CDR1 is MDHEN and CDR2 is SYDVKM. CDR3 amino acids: CASTFVRVGRASTDTQYF. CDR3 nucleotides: TGTGCCAGCACCTTTGTCCGTGTCGGGAGGGCCTCCACAGATACGCAGTATTTT.

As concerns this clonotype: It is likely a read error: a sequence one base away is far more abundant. The CDR3 coding sequence is TGTGCCAGCAGCTCGCAGCGGGACAGGGTGTCATTCGAGCAGTTCTTC. Translated, it gives CASSSQRDRVSFEQFF. This chain uses TRBV11-3 with TRBJ2-1; 9 positions match TRBD1. The CDR3 loop spans 16 amino acids. CDR1 SGHNT and CDR2 YENEEA come from the germline V gene. Trimming cost V 4 bases and J 10 bases; bases outside gene matches: 14.

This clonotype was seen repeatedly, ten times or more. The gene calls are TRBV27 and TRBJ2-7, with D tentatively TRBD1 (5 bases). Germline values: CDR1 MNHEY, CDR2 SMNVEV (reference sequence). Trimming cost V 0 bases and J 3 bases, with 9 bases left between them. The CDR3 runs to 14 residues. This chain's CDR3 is CASSLSDSYYEQYF. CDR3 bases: TGTGCCAGCAGTTTATCCGACAGCTACTACGAGCAGTACTTC.

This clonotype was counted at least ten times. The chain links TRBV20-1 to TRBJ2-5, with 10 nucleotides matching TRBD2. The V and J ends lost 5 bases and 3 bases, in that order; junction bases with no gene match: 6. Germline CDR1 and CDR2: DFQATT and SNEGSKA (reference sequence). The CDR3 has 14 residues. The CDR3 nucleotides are TGCAGTGCTCACAATCTAGCGGGAGAAGAGACCCAGTACTTC. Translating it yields CSAHNLAGEETQYF.

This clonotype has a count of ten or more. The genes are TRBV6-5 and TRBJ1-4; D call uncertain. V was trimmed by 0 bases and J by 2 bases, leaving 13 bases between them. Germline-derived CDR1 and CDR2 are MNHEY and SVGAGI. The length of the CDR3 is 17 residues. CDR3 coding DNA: TGTGCCAGCAGTTACTCCCACAGATCTTCGACTAATGAAAAACTGTTTTTT. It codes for CASSYSHRSSTNEKLFF.

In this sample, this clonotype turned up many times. DNA of the CDR3: TGTGCCAGTAGCACGAGAAACAGGGCAACTAATGAAAAACTGTTTTTT. Protein product: CASSTRNRATNEKLFF. The rearrangement links TRBV19 to TRBJ1-4; possible D gene TRBD1, 6 bases. V lost 6 bases, J lost 0 bases, and 14 bases lay in between. The CDR3 has 16 amino acids. CDR1 and CDR2 from the germline V gene are LNHDA and SQIVND (reference sequence).

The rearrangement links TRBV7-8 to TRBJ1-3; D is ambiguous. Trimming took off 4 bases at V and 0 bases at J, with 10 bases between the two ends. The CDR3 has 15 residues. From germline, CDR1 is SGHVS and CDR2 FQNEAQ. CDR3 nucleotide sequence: TGTGCCAGCAGCTCTCGGTTGCGCTCTGGAAACACCATATATTTT. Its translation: CASSSRLRSGNTIYF.

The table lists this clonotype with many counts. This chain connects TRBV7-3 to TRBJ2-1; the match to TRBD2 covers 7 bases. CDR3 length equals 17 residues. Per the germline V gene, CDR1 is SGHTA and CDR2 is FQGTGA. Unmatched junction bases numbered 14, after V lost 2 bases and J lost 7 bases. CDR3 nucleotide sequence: TGTGCCAGCAGCTTACTTCCCGACGGGCTAGCGGAAAATGAGCAGTTCTTC. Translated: CASSLLPDGLAENEQFF.